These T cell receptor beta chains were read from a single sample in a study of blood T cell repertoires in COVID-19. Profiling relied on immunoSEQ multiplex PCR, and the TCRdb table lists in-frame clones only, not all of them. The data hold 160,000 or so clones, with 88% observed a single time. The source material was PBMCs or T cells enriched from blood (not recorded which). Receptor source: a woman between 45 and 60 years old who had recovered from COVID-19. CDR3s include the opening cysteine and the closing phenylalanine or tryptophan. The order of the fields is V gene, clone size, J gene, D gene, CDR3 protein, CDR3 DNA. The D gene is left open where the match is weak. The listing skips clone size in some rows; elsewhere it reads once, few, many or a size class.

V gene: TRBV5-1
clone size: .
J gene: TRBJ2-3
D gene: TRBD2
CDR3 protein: CASSFTSGVTDTQYF
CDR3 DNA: TGCGCCAGCAGCTTTACTAGCGGGGTCACAGATACGCAGTATTTT

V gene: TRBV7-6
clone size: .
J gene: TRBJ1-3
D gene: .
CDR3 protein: CASSFEGSSGNTIYF
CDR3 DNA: TGTGCCAGCAGCTTCGAGGGATCCTCTGGAAACACCATATATTTT

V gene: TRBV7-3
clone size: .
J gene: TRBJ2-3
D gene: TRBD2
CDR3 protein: CASSLSGGPDTQYF
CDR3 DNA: TGTGCCAGCAGCCTAAGCGGGGGGCCAGATACGCAGTATTTT

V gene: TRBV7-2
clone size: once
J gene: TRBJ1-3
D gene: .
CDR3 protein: CASSLLTGTTNPANTIYF
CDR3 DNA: TGTGCCAGCAGCCTCTTGACGGGGACTACTAACCCGGCAAACACCATATATTTT

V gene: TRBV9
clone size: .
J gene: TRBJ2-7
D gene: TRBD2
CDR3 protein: CASSLTSGAGYEQYF
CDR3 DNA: TGTGCCAGCAGCCTTACTAGCGGGGCAGGTTACGAGCAGTACTTC

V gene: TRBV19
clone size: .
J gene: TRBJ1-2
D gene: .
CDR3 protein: CASSIVSGANYGYTF
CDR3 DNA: TGTGCCAGTAGTATAGTGAGCGGGGCTAACTATGGCTACACCTTC

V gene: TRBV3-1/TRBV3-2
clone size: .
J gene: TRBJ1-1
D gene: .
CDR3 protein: CASSHGGARGRRNTEAFF
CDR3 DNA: TGTGCCAGCAGCCATGGCGGGGCGCGGGGCCGCCGGAACACTGAAGCTTTCTTT

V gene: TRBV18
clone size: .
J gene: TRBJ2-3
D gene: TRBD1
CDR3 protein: CASSPPRTGGLTDTQYF
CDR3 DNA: TGTGCCAGCTCACCACCCCGGACAGGGGGCCTCACAGATACGCAGTATTTT

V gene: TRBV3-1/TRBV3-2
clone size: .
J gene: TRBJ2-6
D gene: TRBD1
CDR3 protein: CASTLTGNWANVLTF
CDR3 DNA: TGTGCCAGCACTTTGACAGGGAACTGGGCCAACGTCCTGACTTTC

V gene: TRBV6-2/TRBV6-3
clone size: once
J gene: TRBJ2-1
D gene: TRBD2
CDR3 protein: CASSPRGRVGRGGYNEQFF
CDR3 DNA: TGTGCCAGCAGTCCCAGGGGCCGGGTCGGTCGGGGGGGCTACAATGAGCAGTTCTTC

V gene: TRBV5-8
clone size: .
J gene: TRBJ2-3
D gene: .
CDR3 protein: CASSFWGGTDTQYF
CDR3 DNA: TGTGCCAGCAGCTTCTGGGGGGGCACAGATACGCAGTATTTT

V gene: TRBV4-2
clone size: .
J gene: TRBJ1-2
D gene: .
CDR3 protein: CASSQADSPVGYTF
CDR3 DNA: TGTGCCAGCAGCCAAGCGGACAGCCCCGTTGGCTACACCTTC

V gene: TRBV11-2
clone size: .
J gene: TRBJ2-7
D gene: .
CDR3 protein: CASSRLYEQYF
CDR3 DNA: TGTGCCAGCAGCCGTTTATACGAGCAGTACTTC

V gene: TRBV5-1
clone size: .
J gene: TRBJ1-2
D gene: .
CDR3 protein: CASSIQNYGYTF
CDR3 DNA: TGCGCCAGCAGCATACAGAACTATGGCTACACCTTC

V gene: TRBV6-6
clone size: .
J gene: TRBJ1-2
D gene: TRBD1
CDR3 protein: CASSPNTRTGVYYGYTF
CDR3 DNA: TGTGCCAGCAGTCCAAATACGAGGACAGGGGTATACTATGGCTACACCTTC

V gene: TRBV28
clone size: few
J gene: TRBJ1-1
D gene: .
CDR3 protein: CASSSGHSRRITEAFF
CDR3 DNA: TGTGCCAGCAGTTCCGGCCATTCTAGGAGGATAACTGAAGCTTTCTTT

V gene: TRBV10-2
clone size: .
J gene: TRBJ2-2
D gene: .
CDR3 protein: CATQQRAAGELFF
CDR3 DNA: TGCGCCACACAACAGAGGGCCGCCGGGGAGCTGTTTTTT

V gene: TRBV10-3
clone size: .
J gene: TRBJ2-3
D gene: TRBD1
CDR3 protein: CAISESGTGGADTQYF
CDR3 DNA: TGTGCCATCAGTGAGTCCGGGACAGGGGGCGCAGATACGCAGTATTTT

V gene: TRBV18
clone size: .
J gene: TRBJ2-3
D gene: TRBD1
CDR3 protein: CASSPSTGTLATDTQYF
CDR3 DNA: TGTGCCAGCTCACCATCGACAGGGACCCTAGCCACAGATACGCAGTATTTT

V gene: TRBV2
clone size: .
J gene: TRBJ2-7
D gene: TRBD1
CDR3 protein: CASSWDRVYEQYF
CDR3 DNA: TGTGCCAGCAGTTGGGACAGGGTGTACGAGCAGTACTTC

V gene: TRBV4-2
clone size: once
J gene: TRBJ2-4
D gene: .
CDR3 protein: CASSQAPTGAKNIQYF
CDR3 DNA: TGTGCCAGCAGCCAAGCCCCTACAGGGGCCAAAAACATTCAGTACTTC

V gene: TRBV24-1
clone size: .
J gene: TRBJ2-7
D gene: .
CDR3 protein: CATSQGSEQYF
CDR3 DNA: TGTGCCACCAGTCAGGGTTCCGAGCAGTACTTC

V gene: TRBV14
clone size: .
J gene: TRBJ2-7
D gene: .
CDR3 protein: CASSQVRGYEQYF
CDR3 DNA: TGCGCCAGCAGCCAAGTACGGGGCTACGAGCAGTACTTC

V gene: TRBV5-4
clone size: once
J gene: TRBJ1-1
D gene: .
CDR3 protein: CASIEWGRTMNTEAFF
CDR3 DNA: TGTGCCAGCATAGAATGGGGACGGACTATGAACACTGAAGCTTTCTTT

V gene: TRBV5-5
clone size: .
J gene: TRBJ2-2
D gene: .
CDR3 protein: CASSEDRELFF
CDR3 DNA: TGTGCCAGCAGCGAGGACAGGGAGCTGTTTTTT

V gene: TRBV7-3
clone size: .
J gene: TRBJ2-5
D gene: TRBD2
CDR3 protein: CASSLLGLAGETQYF
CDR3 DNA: TGTGCCAGCAGCTTACTAGGACTAGCGGGCGAGACCCAGTACTTC

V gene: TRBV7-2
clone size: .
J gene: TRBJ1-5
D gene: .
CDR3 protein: CASSLSRGSNQPQHF
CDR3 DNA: TGTGCCAGCAGCTTATCCCGGGGAAGCAATCAGCCCCAGCATTTT

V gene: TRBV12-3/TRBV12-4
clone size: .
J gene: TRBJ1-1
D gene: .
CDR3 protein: CASRQQGFTEAFF
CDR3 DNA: TGTGCCAGCAGACAACAGGGATTCACTGAAGCTTTCTTT

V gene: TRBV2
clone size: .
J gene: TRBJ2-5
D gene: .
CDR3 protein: CASSGPGQLQETQYF
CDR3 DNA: TGTGCCAGCAGCGGACCGGGACAACTTCAAGAGACCCAGTACTTC

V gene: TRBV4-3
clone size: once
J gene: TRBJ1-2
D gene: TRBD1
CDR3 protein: CASSQEDRGAYTF
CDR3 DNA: TGCGCCAGCAGCCAAGAGGACAGGGGGGCTTACACCTTC

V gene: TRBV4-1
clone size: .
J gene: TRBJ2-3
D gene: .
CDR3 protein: CASSQGGGGVRNTQYF
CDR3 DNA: TGCGCCAGCAGCCAAGGGGGAGGGGGAGTTCGGAATACGCAGTATTTT

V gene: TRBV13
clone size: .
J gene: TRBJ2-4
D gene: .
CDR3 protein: CASSYGVADIQYF
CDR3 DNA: TGTGCCAGCAGTTACGGGGTAGCGGACATTCAGTACTTC

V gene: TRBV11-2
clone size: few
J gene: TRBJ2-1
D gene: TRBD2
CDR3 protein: CASSLGLAKEQFF
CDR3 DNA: TGTGCCAGCAGCTTAGGACTAGCTAAGGAGCAGTTCTTC

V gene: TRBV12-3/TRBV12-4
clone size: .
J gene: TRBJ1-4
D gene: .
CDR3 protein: CASSLTGEKLFF
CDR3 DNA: TGTGCCAGCAGTTTGACGGGGGAAAAACTGTTTTTT

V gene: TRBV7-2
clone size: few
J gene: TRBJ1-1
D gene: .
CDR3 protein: CASSLDAAGNTEAFF
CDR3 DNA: TGTGCCAGCAGCTTAGATGCGGCGGGGAACACTGAAGCTTTCTTT

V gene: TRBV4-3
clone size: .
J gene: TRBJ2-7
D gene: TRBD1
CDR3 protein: CASGSGTEAYEQYF
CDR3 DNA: TGCGCCAGCGGATCCGGGACAGAGGCATACGAGCAGTACTTC

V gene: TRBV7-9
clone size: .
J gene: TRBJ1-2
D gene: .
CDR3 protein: CASSLDLRVLGYTF
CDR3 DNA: TGTGCCAGCAGCTTGGACCTCAGGGTCCTGGGCTACACCTTC